A single sample is the source of the 6 T cell receptor beta chains below, sequenced in a study of shared clonotypes between healthy human individuals. Method: immunoSEQ multiplex PCR; TCRdb's copy keeps in-frame clones and lacks some. Of 2,500,000 or so clones in the sample, approximately 93% were seen once. The source material was naive CD4+ T cells from PBMCs. Subset denoted: CD45RA+ positively selected. The receptor source for this set is a man younger than 35 in good health. Some clones in this sample may be carry-over from other donors' samples.

The DNA of the CDR3 is TGTGCCAGTAGTCTACGAGGGCCCTACGAGCAGTACTTC. It is translated as CASSLRGPYEQYF. The chain employs TRBV19 and TRBJ2-7, with D perhaps matching TRBD2 (5 bases). The V end was cut by 5 bases, the J end by 2 bases, with 10 bases between. CDR1 LNHDA and CDR2 SQIVND come from the germline V gene (reference sequence). This CDR3 is 13 amino acids long.

This clone was recorded only once. The gene calls are TRBV28 and TRBJ1-5, with D possibly TRBD1 on 5 matching bases. Germline lookup yields CDR1 MDHEN and CDR2 SYDVKM. Trimming removed 5 bases from V and 6 bases from J, with 20 bases in between. The CDR3 is made up of 16 amino acids. DNA for the CDR3: TGTGCCAGCAGTGGGGGGTTTTTGGGTAGGGGTCAGCCCCAGCATTTT. Amino acids: CASSGGFLGRGQPQHF.

This clone has a single count. The gene calls are TRBV7-8 and TRBJ2-6; the D is unclear. The CDR3 length is 12 residues. V was pared by 6 bases and J by 7 bases, with 7 bases between. Germline V lookup: CDR1 SGHVS, CDR2 FQNEAQ. CDR3 sequence (DNA): TGTGCCAGCAGGATGAGTGCCAACGTCCTGACTTTC. Its translation: CASRMSANVLTF.

V usage is TRBV5-1 and J usage is TRBJ1-1; a possible D gene is TRBD1 (5 bases). The germline V gene has CDR1 SGHRS and CDR2 YFSETQ. V lost 0 bases and J lost 1, with 13 bases in between. The CDR3 covers 16 residues. The CDR3 bases are TGCGCCAGCAGCTTGGATCTCAGGGCCTCGAACACTGAAGCTTTCTTT. This translates into CASSLDLRASNTEAFF.

The V gene is TRBV11-2, the J gene TRBJ1-1; TRBD1 matches 7 bases. Germline V gives CDR1 SGHAT, CDR2 FQNNGV. This CDR3 spans 13 amino acids. V trimming: 4 bases; J trimming: 7 bases; junction bases outside the gene matches: 6. The CDR3 here is CASSSGQRFEAFF. CDR3 DNA: TGTGCCAGCAGCTCGGGACAGCGATTTGAAGCTTTCTTT.

V usage is TRBV9 and J usage is TRBJ2-3, with 8 bases that match TRBD2. Per germline, CDR1 SGDLS and CDR2 YYNGEE. The CDR3 is 17 residues long. The V and J ends lost 1 base and 2 bases, in that order; junction bases with no gene match: 9. The CDR3 region is CASSVSGAAGATDTQYF. CDR3 nucleotides: TGTGCCAGCAGCGTAAGTGGGGCAGCGGGAGCCACAGATACGCAGTATTTT.